This T cell receptor beta chain was recovered during a study of molecular identifiers for immune sequencing clone quantification. Study-level findings and limits: Highly expanded clone sizes could be underestimated by identical TCR molecules sharing a barcode. It was shown that clones above 20 RNA copies held over 99% of effector molecules, but under 1% in naive cells.

Sorting selected naive CD8 T cells with a CD8+CD4-CCR7+CD45RA+ phenotype. The CDR3 runs 13 residues. CDR1 is LNHDA, CDR2 SQIVND, per germline (reference sequence). V was pared by 5 bases and J by 7 bases, with 12 bases between. About this clonotype itself: The antigen remains undetermined.

Generation of bulk TCR libraries relied on previously described methods and listed TCR primers. TCRdb fed the PCR reads into MiXCR, producing one record per CDR3 protein. The table records 550,000 to 750,000 distinct CDR3 sequences, nearly 20% of them present only once. This clonotype was obtained from a human donor in good health. Some libraries in this study had Jurkat cell RNA spiked in. V gene TRBV19 combines with J gene TRBJ1-5; D not resolved. Material: naive CD8+ T cells from blood, with Jurkat cell RNA spiked in. Stated subset: FACS-sorted CD8+CD4-CCR7+CD45RA+ naive T cells. CDR3 DNA: TGTGCCAGTAGTCTTGGATTATACCAGCCCCAGCATTTT. This translates into CASSLGLYQPQHF.